The present TCR beta chain was sequenced within a study of blood T cell repertoires in COVID-19 (TCRdb year 2020). Study-wide context: Samples from collaborators originated in the United States, Italy and Spain and spanned both the acute and convalescent phases of COVID-19. A freely available public database, intended as a resource for researchers studying the immune response to SARS-CoV-2, is where the repertoires were released. The prospective study material was composed of cDNA or gDNA derived from T cells, B-cell-depleted T cells, or PBMCs. The samples were drawn from two sources: the first 160 participants of the ongoing ImmuneRACE study, and 1,000 to 1,500 subjects contributed by 6 global collaborators. Subjects who had been exposed to COVID-19, were actively infected with it, or had recovered from it provided the deeply sampled blood TCRbeta repertoires that made up the dataset. Where available, HLA class I and class II types were obtained from metadata supplied by the sample provider rather than from assay-based typing. Sample metadata almost always included a de-identified subject ID, COVID-19 status, age in years and sex. Findings and caveats that apply to the study as a whole: How much clinical and demographic metadata was included differed by source and by participant, and the metadata was provided uncurated.

Via the germline V gene (reference sequence), CDR1 is MNHEY and CDR2 SMNVEV. Trimming removed 6 bases from V and 6 bases from J; the gene matches leave 7 bases unexplained. Including cysteine and phenylalanine, the CDR3 has 13 amino acids. The entry retains the CDR3 DNA only, 39 bases that are in frame from base 1. Concerning this clone: Its specific antigen is unknown. No much larger clone is present one base from it, and per-base qualities are unavailable.

Participants in the prospective study were enrolled through a virtual design, were aged 18 to 89 years, and lived in fewer than 30 United States geographic areas. In the prospective study, cohorts were assigned on the basis of participant-reported clinical history obtained from a screening survey and a study questionnaire. In the prospective study, whole blood, serum and a nasopharyngeal or oropharyngeal swab were collected from each participant by mobile phlebotomists. Prospective study participants could optionally give additional blood draws and questionnaires over a roughly 2-month period. Before DNA extraction, prospective study blood samples were shipped either frozen or at room temperature. The immunoSEQ Assay, a bias-controlled multiplex PCR, was used to amplify TCRbeta CDR3 regions from genomic DNA. In the original analysis: Within the assay, amplification of reference gene primers was used to estimate how many nucleated cells each sample contained. Sequence reads were collapsed and filtered to measure the absolute abundance of every unique TCRbeta CDR3 rearrangement. For each sample, productive Simpson clonality was calculated by taking the square root of Simpson's diversity index across productive rearrangements. The clones in this table, taken by TCRdb from immuneACCESS, are in-frame only. Not every clone is retained; where verified, under half of the shortfall comes from an unresolved V gene, and the cause of the rest is unknown. V and J calls and clone size are as listed in that table; D and trimming were resolved from the DNA. The sample table records a few hundred thousand clones; around 80% of these occur just once. Jointly, the top ten make up approximately 4% of the sample.

The sample consisted of PBMCs or T cells enriched from blood (not recorded which). The sequence links TRBV27 to TRBJ1-2, with TRBD1 identical over 7 junction bases. The sequence was collected from a man between 25 and 39 years old with acute COVID-19. The bases are TGTGCCAGCAGGCGACAGGGAATGGATGGCTACACCTTC. Translated, it reads CASRRQGMDGYTF.